These 26 T cell receptor beta chains came from one sample sequenced in a study of T cell responses to AZD1222 COVID-19 vaccine. Libraries were prepared by immunoSEQ multiplex PCR; TCRdb keeps only in-frame clonotypes and omits some of them. The sample yields 99,000 or so clones, 82% seen once. This specimen was peripheral blood, taken on day 0 of AZD1222 vaccination. The source of these receptors is an adult in good health.

This clone was recorded a few times. The rearrangement links TRBV2 to TRBJ1-1; tentatively, D is TRBD1 (5 bases). Germline CDR1 reads SNHLY; CDR2 reads FYNNEI. The CDR3 consists of 13 residues. The V and J ends lost 7 bases and 6 bases respectively, with 15 bases between them. CDR3 protein: CASIWQGSAEAFF. The CDR3 coding sequence is TGTGCCAGCATCTGGCAGGGCAGTGCTGAAGCTTTCTTT.

This sequence joins TRBV5-1 and TRBJ1-1; maybe TRBD1 (5 bases). The germline V gene has CDR1 SGHRS and CDR2 YFSETQ. Trimming removed 3 bases from V and 11 bases from J, with 11 bases in between. The CDR3 runs to 11 residues. In DNA form, the CDR3 reads TGCGCCAGCAGCTCCCAGGGAAGTGCTTTCTTT. Translated: CASSSQGSAFF.

This rearrangement joins TRBV4-1 to TRBJ2-7, with a weak D call TRBD2 (5 bases). Trimming removed 2 bases at V and 3 bases at J, with 11 bases between. Germline CDR1 reads MGHRA; CDR2 reads YSYEKL. The CDR3 has 14 amino acids. The CDR3 nucleotides read TGCGCCAGCAGCCAATACCCGGGGATCTACGAGCAGTACTTC. It translates to CASSQYPGIYEQYF.

The chain combines TRBV11-2 with TRBJ1-1, with no clear D. Germline CDR1 reads SGHAT; CDR2 reads FQNNGV. The CDR3 is 13 amino acids. Trimming took 5 bases from V and 4 from J, leaving 11 bases between them. CDR3 amino acids: CASSPQRVTEAFF. The CDR3, as DNA: TGTGCCAGCAGCCCCCAGCGAGTCACTGAAGCTTTCTTT. Using reference TRBV11-2 and TRBJ1-1 for the parts outside the CDR3, the full variable domain is EAGVAQSPRYKIIEKRQSVAFWCNPISGHATLYWYQQILGQGPKLLIQFQNNGVVDDSQLPKDRFSAERLKGVDSTLKIQPAKLEDSAVYLCASSPQRVTEAFFGQGTRLTVV.

The rearrangement links TRBV18 to TRBJ1-2; 9 bases agree with TRBD1. There are 15 residues in the CDR3. V lost 5 bases to trimming and J lost 3 bases; unmatched junction nucleotides: 7. From germline, CDR1 is KGHSH and CDR2 LQKENI. In DNA, the CDR3 is TGTGCCAGCTCAACAACAGGGGGCGCGGACTATGGCTACACCTTC. This sequence encodes CASSTTGGADYGYTF.

The chain employs TRBV4-3 and TRBJ2-5; D remains unclear. This CDR3 is built from 16 residues. Germline CDR1 and CDR2: LGHNA and YSLEER. Deletions cut 1 base from V and 2 bases from J, with 14 bases between. The CDR3 bases are TGCGCCAGCAGCCAAGGCTGGTACGGATCGCAAGAGACCCAGTACTTC. Translated, it gives CASSQGWYGSQETQYF.

The rearrangement links TRBV9 to TRBJ1-4; D is uncertain. This CDR3 comprises 16 residues. V was clipped by 0 bases and J by 2 bases, with 11 bases between them. Germline CDR1 is SGDLS and CDR2 is YYNGEE. The CDR3: CASSVDISSTNEKLFF. The CDR3 DNA is TGTGCCAGCAGCGTAGATATCTCTTCTACTAATGAAAAACTGTTTTTT.

Details on this clone: Other DNA sequences in this sample translate to the same CDR3. The J gene is TRBJ1-3, the V gene TRBV7-2, with no clear D. CDR1 is SGHTA and CDR2 is FQGNSA in the germline V gene. The CDR3 sequence is 13 residues long. Trimming shortened V by 4 bases and J by 7 bases, and 11 bases separated the two germline ends. The chain's CDR3 is CASSSAGGNTIYF. The CDR3 bases are TGTGCCAGCAGCTCGGCCGGCGGGAACACCATATATTTT.

The rearrangement links TRBV12-2 to TRBJ1-3; the D call TRBD1 from the table was never checked on the DNA. TRBV12-2 has pseudogene status. CDR3 length: 17 residues. The DNA of the CDR3 is TGTGCAAGTCGCTTAGCTAGGGACAGTCCCTCTGGAAACACCATATATTTT. Translating it yields CASRLARDSPSGNTIYF.

The chain is built from TRBV27 and TRBJ1-2; 8 bases map to TRBD1. Germline V lookup: CDR1 MNHEY, CDR2 SMNVEV (reference sequence). The J segment lost 8 bases and the V segment lost 3 bases, leaving 8 bases of the junction unmatched. CDR3 length: 14 residues. The CDR3 protein is CASSFLAGGMGYTF. CDR3 in DNA: TGTGCCAGCAGTTTTTTAGCAGGGGGCATGGGCTACACCTTC.

The chain joins TRBV6-5 to TRBJ2-7; 7 bases fit TRBD1. The CDR3 contains 15 residues. J lost 2 bases, V lost 5 bases, and 9 bases had no gene match. The V gene's germline CDR1 is MNHEY and CDR2 SVGAGI. CDR3 region: CASSLAGTDTYEQYF. The CDR3 nucleotides read TGTGCCAGCAGTCTAGCCGGGACAGATACCTACGAGCAGTACTTC.

The chain combines TRBV4-1 with TRBJ1-3; the D is unclear. In germline, CDR1 is MGHRA, CDR2 YSYEKL. The length of the CDR3 is 14 residues. V lost 1 base, J lost 1 base, and 5 bases lay in between. CDR3 in amino acids: CASSQVGSGNTIYF. CDR3 coding DNA: TGCGCCAGCAGCCAAGTAGGTTCTGGAAACACCATATATTTT.

The chain recombines TRBV7-2 with TRBJ2-7, with a weak D call TRBD2 (5 bases). This CDR3 spans 17 amino acids. In germline, CDR1 is SGHTA, CDR2 FQGNSA. V was pared by 4 bases and J by 4 bases, with 23 bases between. CDR3 in amino acids: CASSSSNRRSGLYEQYF. CDR3 bases: TGTGCCAGCAGCTCCTCAAACCGCCGTTCGGGGTTATACGAGCAGTACTTC. Using reference TRBV7-2 and TRBJ2-7 for the parts outside the CDR3, the full variable domain is GAGVSQSPSNKVTEKGKDVELRCDPISGHTALYWYRQSLGQGLEFLIYFQGNSAPDKSGLPSDRFSAERTGGSVSTLTIQRTQQEDSAVYLCASSSSNRRSGLYEQYFGPGTRLTVT.

V usage is TRBV5-5 and J usage is TRBJ1-2; 9 bases map to TRBD1. V was clipped by 7 bases and J by 7 bases; unmatched bases: 8. Germline CDR1 is SGHKS and CDR2 is YYEKEE (reference sequence). The CDR3 is 13 amino acids. The CDR3 here is CASGDRAFGGYTF. The CDR3 DNA is TGTGCCAGCGGGGACAGGGCTTTCGGTGGCTACACCTTC.

The chain combines TRBV6-2 or TRBV6-3 with TRBJ2-1; D possibly corresponds to TRBD2 (6 bases). V was cut by 0 bases and J by 0 bases, with 12 bases left in between. The CDR3 has 17 residues. Germline lookup yields CDR1 MNHEY and CDR2 SVGEGT. The CDR3 coding sequence is TGTGCCAGCAGTTACTCGAGGGCGGGACCCTCCTACAATGAGCAGTTCTTC. It yields the protein CASSYSRAGPSYNEQFF.

CDR3 DNA sequence: TGTGCCAGCAGCGTTGAGGACGGCCTCAACTATGGCTACACCTTC. Residues: CASSVEDGLNYGYTF. The V and J genes are TRBV9 and TRBJ1-2, with D unclear. CDR3 length: 15 amino acids. V shed 2 bases and J shed 2 bases, with 13 bases lying between them. Germline V CDR1 and CDR2: SGDLS, YYNGEE.

The count of this clone is one. The rearrangement links TRBV11-2 to TRBJ1-1; D is perhaps TRBD1 (5 bases). Trimming took 1 base from V and 4 from J, leaving 13 bases between them. Germline V gene data show CDR1 as SGHAT and CDR2 as FQNNGV. The CDR3 sequence is 15 residues long. The CDR3 reads CASSLGSRVSTEAFF. As DNA, the CDR3 is TGTGCCAGCAGCTTAGGAAGCAGGGTGAGCACTGAAGCTTTCTTT. The full variable domain, completed using reference TRBV11-2 and TRBJ1-1, is EAGVAQSPRYKIIEKRQSVAFWCNPISGHATLYWYQQILGQGPKLLIQFQNNGVVDDSQLPKDRFSAERLKGVDSTLKIQPAKLEDSAVYLCASSLGSRVSTEAFFGQGTRLTVV.

There are many counts of this clone. The rearrangement uses TRBV30 and TRBJ1-6; D gene unclear. Germline V lookup: CDR1 GTSNPN, CDR2 SVGIG (reference sequence). Trimming stripped 2 bases from V and 8 bases from J, with 7 bases between. CDR3 length equals 12 residues. Written as DNA, the CDR3 is TGTGCCTGGAGTTCAGAGGATTCACCCCTCCACTTT. It codes for CAWSSEDSPLHF.

The chain links TRBV7-9 to TRBJ2-6; D is unresolved. V lost 3 bases, J lost 3 bases, and 3 bases lay in between. The CDR3 consists of 13 residues. The germline V gene has CDR1 SEHNR and CDR2 FQNEAQ (reference sequence). The CDR3 loop reads CASSLGGANVLTF. The CDR3 DNA reads as TGTGCCAGCAGCTTGGGTGGGGCCAACGTCCTGACTTTC.

V is TRBV10-1 and J is TRBJ2-2, with D possibly matching TRBD2 (6 bases). Germline assignment: CDR1 WNHNN and CDR2 SYGVQD (reference sequence). V was cut by 3 bases and J by 0 bases, with 17 bases left in between. The CDR3 is 18 residues long. The DNA of the CDR3 is TGCGCCAGCAGTGACCCCACGAGGGACTGCCCGAACACCGGGGAGCTGTTTTTT. Translating it yields CASSDPTRDCPNTGELFF.

The chain recombines TRBV5-4 with TRBJ2-3; D might be TRBD1 or TRBD2, each matching 6 bases. With 3 bases removed from V and 2 bases from J, the gap between germline ends came to 10 bases. Germline V gene data show CDR1 as SGHNT and CDR2 as YYREEE (reference sequence). CDR3 length: 14 amino acids. CDR3 loop: CASSSSGATDTQYF. For the CDR3, the DNA is TGTGCCAGCAGCTCCTCGGGGGCCACAGATACGCAGTATTTT.

The gene calls are TRBV19 and TRBJ1-4; 10 bases line up with TRBD1. Per germline, CDR1 LNHDA and CDR2 SQIVND (reference sequence). The CDR3 is 16 amino acids. V shed 6 bases and J 8 bases; nucleotides not matched to a gene: 12. CDR3 loop: CASSPFWTGGAEKLFF. CDR3 nucleotides: TGTGCCAGTAGCCCGTTTTGGACAGGGGGAGCCGAAAAACTGTTTTTT.

A single count supports this clone. The chain recombines TRBV4-1 with TRBJ2-5; TRBD2 matches at 8 bases. CDR1 is MGHRA, CDR2 YSYEKL, per germline. J lost 4 bases, V lost 6 bases, and 7 bases had no gene match. This CDR3 spans 14 amino acids. This CDR3 reads CASRSTGLVETQYF. Here the CDR3 DNA reads TGCGCCAGCAGGTCTACGGGACTAGTAGAGACCCAGTACTTC.

This clone was recorded a few times. V and J are TRBV11-2 and TRBJ1-6, with D unresolved. CDR1 is SGHAT, CDR2 FQNNGV, per germline. The CDR3 consists of 17 residues. The V and J ends lost 5 bases and 7 bases respectively, with 21 bases between them. For the CDR3, the DNA is TGTGCCAGCAGCGCAATGTCATCTGGCGGTAGGAATTCACCCCTCCACTTT. Translation: CASSAMSSGGRNSPLHF.

The rearrangement uses TRBV18 and TRBJ1-1, with 8 nucleotides matching TRBD1. The CDR3 contains 14 residues. Germline V gives CDR1 KGHSH, CDR2 LQKENI. The V segment lost 3 bases and the J segment 5 bases; nucleotides outside the gene matches: 5. The CDR3, as DNA: TGTGCCAGCTCACCGAGCAGGGGGCTGACTGAAGCTTTCTTT. This codes for CASSPSRGLTEAFF.

The genes are TRBV5-1 and TRBJ1-2, with a weak D call TRBD1 (5 bases). This CDR3 has 15 amino acids. The V end was cut by 4 bases, the J end by 4 bases, with 17 bases between. From germline, CDR1 is SGHRS and CDR2 YFSETQ. The CDR3, as DNA: TGCGCCAGCAGCGGAAGGGTCGGGGGTGGCTATGGCTACACCTTC. It codes for CASSGRVGGGYGYTF. The entire variable domain, with the rest obtained from reference TRBV5-1 and TRBJ1-2, is as follows: KAGVTQTPRYLIKTRGQQVTLSCSPISGHRSVSWYQQTPGQGLQFLFEYFSETQRNKGNFPGRFSGRQFSNSRSEMNVSTLELGDSALYLCASSGRVGGGYGYTFGSGTRLTVV.